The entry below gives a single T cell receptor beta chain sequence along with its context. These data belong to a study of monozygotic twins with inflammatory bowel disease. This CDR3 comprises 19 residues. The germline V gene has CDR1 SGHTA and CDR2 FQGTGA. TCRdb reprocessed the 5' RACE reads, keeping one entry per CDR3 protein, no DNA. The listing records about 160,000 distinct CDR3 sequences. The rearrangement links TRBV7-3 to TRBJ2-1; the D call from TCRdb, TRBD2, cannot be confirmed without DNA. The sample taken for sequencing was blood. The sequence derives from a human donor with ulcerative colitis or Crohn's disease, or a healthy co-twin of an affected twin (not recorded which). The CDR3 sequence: CASSLKGGTGLAGGNEQFF.